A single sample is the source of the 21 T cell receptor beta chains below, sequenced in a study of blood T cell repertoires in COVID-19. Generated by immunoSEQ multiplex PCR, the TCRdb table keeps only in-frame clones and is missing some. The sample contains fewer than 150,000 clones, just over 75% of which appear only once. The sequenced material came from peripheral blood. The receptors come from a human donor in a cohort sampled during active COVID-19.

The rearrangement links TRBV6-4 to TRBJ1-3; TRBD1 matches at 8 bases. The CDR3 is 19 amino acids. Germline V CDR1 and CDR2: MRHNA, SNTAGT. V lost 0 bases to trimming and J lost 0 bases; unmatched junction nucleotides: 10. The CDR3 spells CASSDSIGQGAISGNTIYF. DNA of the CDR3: TGTGCCAGCAGTGACTCGATCGGGCAGGGGGCCATCTCTGGAAACACCATATATTTT.

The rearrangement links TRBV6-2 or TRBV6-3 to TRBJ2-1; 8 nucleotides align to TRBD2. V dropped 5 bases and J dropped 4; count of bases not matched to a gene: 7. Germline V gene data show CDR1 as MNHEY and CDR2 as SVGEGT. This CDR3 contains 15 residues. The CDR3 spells CASSAGLAAYNEQFF. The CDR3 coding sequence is TGTGCCAGCAGTGCCGGACTAGCTGCTTACAATGAGCAGTTCTTC.

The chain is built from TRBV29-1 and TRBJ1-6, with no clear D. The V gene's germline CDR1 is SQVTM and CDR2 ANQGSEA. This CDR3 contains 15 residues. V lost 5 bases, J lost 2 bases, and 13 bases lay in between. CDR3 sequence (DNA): TGCAGCGTTACAGAGACGGCGACCTATAATTCACCCCTCCACTTT. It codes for CSVTETATYNSPLHF.

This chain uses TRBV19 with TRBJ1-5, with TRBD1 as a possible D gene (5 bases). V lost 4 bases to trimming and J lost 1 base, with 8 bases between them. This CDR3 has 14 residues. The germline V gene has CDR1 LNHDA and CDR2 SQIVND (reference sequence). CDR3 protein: CASSTSGSNQPQHF. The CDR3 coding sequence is TGTGCCAGTAGTACCTCAGGGAGCAATCAGCCCCAGCATTTT.

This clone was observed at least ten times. The CDR3 loop is CASSLVLAGVGEQYF. In DNA form, the CDR3 reads TGTGCCAGCAGCTTAGTCTTGGCAGGTGTTGGAGAGCAGTACTTC. The chain links TRBV11-2 to TRBJ2-7, with unresolved D. V was trimmed by 1 base and J by 7 bases, leaving 17 bases between them. CDR3 length: 15 residues. Germline assignment: CDR1 SGHAT and CDR2 FQNNGV.

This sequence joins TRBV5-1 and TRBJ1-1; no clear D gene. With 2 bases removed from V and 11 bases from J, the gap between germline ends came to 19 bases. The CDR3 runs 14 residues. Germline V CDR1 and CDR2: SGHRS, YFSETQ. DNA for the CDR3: TGCGCCAGCAGCTTAGGGTCGGGGTCTCTGACGGCTTTCTTT. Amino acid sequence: CASSLGSGSLTAFF.

DNA of the CDR3: TGTGCCAGCAGCCCGAGACTGATTAACTATGGCTACACCTTC. It is translated as CASSPRLINYGYTF. This sequence joins TRBV7-6 and TRBJ1-2; D gene unclear. V lost 5 bases and J 1 base, leaving 11 bases between the germline ends. CDR3 length equals 14 residues. The germline gives CDR1 SGHVS, CDR2 FNYEAQ.

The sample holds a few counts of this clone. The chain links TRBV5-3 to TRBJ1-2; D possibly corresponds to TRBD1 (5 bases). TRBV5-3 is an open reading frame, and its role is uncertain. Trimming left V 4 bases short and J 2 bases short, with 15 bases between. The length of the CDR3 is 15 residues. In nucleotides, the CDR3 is TGTGCCAGAAGCCTTCCTACAGGAGGGAACTATGGCTACACCTTC. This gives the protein CARSLPTGGNYGYTF.

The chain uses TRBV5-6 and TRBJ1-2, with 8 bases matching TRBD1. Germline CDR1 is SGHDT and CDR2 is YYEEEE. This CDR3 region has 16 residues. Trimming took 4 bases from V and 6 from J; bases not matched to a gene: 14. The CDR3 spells CASSPVMDRAVDGYTF. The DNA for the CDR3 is TGTGCCAGCAGCCCGGTGATGGACAGGGCGGTCGATGGCTACACCTTC.

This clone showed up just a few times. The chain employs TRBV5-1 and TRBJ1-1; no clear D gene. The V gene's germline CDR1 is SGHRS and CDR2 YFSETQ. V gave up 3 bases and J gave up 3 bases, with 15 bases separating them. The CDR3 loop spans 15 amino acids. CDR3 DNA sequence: TGCGCCAGCAGCTACAAGCTTACAGCTGACACTGAAGCTTTCTTT. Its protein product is CASSYKLTADTEAFF.

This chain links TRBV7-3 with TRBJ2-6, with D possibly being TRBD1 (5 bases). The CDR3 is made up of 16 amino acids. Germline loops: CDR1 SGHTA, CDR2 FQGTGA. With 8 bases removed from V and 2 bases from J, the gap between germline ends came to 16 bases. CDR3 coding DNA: TGTGCCAGCGCCTTAATGAGACAGACTGGGGCCAACGTCCTGACTTTC. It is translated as CASALMRQTGANVLTF.

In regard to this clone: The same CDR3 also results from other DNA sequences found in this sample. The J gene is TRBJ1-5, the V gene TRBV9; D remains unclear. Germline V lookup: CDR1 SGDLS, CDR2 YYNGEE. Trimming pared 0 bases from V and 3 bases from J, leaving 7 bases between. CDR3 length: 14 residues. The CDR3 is CASSVGGVNQPQHF. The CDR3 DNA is TGTGCCAGCAGCGTAGGTGGAGTCAATCAGCCCCAGCATTTT.

In DNA, the CDR3 is TGTGCCAGCAGTGAGACGAGGGTGGCCTATGGCTACACCTTC. This translates into CASSETRVAYGYTF. V usage is TRBV6-1 and J usage is TRBJ1-2, with no clear D. V lost 3 bases and J 4 bases, leaving 12 bases between the germline ends. In germline, CDR1 is MNHNS, CDR2 SASEGT. This CDR3 region has 14 residues.

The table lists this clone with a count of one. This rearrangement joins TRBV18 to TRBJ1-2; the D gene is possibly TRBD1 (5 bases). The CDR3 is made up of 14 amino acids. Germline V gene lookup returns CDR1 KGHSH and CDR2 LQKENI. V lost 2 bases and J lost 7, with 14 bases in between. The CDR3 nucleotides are TGTGCCAGCTCACCATCCTCCAGGGCAACTGGCTACACCTTC. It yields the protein CASSPSSRATGYTF.

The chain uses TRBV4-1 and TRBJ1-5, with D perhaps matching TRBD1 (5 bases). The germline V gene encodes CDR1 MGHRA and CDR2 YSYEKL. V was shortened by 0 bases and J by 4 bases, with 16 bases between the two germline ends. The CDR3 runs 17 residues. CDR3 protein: CASSQDSGRAFNQPQHF. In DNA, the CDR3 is TGCGCCAGCAGCCAAGATTCCGGCAGGGCGTTTAATCAGCCCCAGCATTTT.

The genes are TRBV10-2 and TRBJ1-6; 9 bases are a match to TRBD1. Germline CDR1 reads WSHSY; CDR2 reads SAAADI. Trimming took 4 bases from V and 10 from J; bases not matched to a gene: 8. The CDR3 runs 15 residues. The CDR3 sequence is CASSGPGQGESPLHF. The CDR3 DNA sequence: TGCGCCAGCAGTGGGCCGGGACAGGGAGAATCACCCCTCCACTTT.

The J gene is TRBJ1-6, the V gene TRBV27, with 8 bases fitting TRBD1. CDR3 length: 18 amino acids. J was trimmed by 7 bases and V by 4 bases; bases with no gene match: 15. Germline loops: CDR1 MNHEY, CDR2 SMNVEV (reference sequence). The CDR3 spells CASSSHIGGQGGNSPLHF. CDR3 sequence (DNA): TGTGCCAGCAGTTCACACATAGGCGGACAGGGAGGGAATTCACCCCTCCACTTT.

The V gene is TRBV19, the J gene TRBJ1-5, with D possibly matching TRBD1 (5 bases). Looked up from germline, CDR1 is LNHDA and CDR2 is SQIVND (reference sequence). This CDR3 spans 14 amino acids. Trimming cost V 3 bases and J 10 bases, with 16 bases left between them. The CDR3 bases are TGTGCCAGTAGTATGGGGGGACCGGAGGGCCCCCAGCATTTT. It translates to CASSMGGPEGPQHF.

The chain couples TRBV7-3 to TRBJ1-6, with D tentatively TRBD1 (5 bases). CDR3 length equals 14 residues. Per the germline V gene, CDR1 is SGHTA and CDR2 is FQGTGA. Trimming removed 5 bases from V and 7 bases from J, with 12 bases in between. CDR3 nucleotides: TGTGCCAGCAGCCAACACCAGGGCAATTCACCCCTCCACTTT. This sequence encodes CASSQHQGNSPLHF.

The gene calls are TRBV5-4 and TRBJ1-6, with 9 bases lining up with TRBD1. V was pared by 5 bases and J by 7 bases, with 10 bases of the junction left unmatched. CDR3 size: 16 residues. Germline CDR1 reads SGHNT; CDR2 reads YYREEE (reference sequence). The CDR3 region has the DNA TGTGCCAGCAGGCCGACCGGGACAGGGAGAAATTCACCCCTCCACTTT. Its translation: CASRPTGTGRNSPLHF. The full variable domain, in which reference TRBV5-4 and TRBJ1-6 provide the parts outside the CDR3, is ETGVTQSPTHLIKTRGQQVTLRCSSQSGHNTVSWYQQALGQGPQFIFQYYREEENGRGNFPPRFSGLQFPNYSSELNVNALELDDSALYLCASRPTGTGRNSPLHFGNGTRLTVT.

CDR3 in amino acids: CASSLFLGVNEQFF. The CDR3 nucleotides read TGTGCCAGCAGTTTATTCCTCGGTGTCAATGAGCAGTTCTTC. V and J are TRBV27 and TRBJ2-1, with D unclear. Germline V gives CDR1 MNHEY, CDR2 SMNVEV (reference sequence). The CDR3 has 14 amino acids. Deletions cut 1 base from V and 6 bases from J, with 10 bases between.